These T cell receptor beta chains were read from a single sample in a study of patients and donors after allogeneic stem cell transplantation. Each CDR3 protein gets one entry after TCRdb re-called the RT-PCR reads with MiXCR. This table has 400,000 to 450,000 distinct CDR3 sequences, roughly 16% appearing once. The specimen was blood, either unsorted or a sorted T cell fraction (not recorded which). All receptors derive from a human donor who was either an allogeneic HSCT recipient or a stem cell or donor lymphocyte infusion donor (not recorded which). It is not recorded whose cells these are; they may come from a transplant donor. Each CDR3 is given with its conserved first and last residue. D genes are given only for firm matches. Clone size appears in some rows only: once, few, many, or a class for an expanded clone.

TRBV4-2	many	TRBD2	TRBJ2-1	TGTGCCAGCAGCCATACGGGGGGACTAGCGGGAGAAGAGCAGTTCTTC	CASSHTGGLAGEEQFF
TRBV20-1	NA	TRBD1	TRBJ1-2	TGCAGTGCCCCCCCGGGACAGGGAATTTCGTATGGCTACACCTTC	CSAPPGQGISYGYTF
TRBV25-1	few	TRBD2	TRBJ2-5	TGTGCCAGCAGATCCCTAGCGGGAGGGCCGGGGACCCAGTACTTC	CASRSLAGGPGTQYF
TRBV5-1	few	TRBD1	TRBJ1-1	TGCGCCAGCAGCAAGGAGGGACAGCTGAACACTGAAGCTTTCTTT	CASSKEGQLNTEAFF
TRBV21-1	NA	NA	TRBJ1-1	TGTGCCAGCAGCAAGGACAGGGGGGACACTGAAGCTTTCTTT	CASSKDRGDTEAFF
TRBV29-1	few	TRBD1	TRBJ2-2	TGCAGCGTCTTAGGGGGCCCCACCGGGGAGCTGTTTTTT	CSVLGGPTGELFF
TRBV5-1	NA	NA	TRBJ1-1	TGCGCCAGCAGCTTGGGGAGGGGCGTAGATTTGCGGAACACTGAAGCTTTCTTT	CASSLGRGVDLRNTEAFF
TRBV5-6	many	NA	TRBJ2-7	TGTGCCAGCAGCCTATGGGGACGGACCTACGAGCAGTACTTC	CASSLWGRTYEQYF
TRBV25-1	few	TRBD2	TRBJ2-1	TGTGCCAGCAGTGAATTATCTTTGGGGGGGATCTTC	CASSELSLGGIF
TRBV5-5	many	NA	TRBJ1-2	TGTGCCAGCAGCGCGTCGGCTCCCATGCGGGGCTACACCTTC	CASSASAPMRGYTF